Following are 11 T cell receptor beta chains from one sample sequenced in a study of blood T cell repertoires in COVID-19 (dated by TCRdb to 2018 to 2021). Libraries were prepared through the immunoSEQ multiplex PCR assay. The clones in this table, taken by TCRdb from immuneACCESS, are in-frame only. Not every clone is retained; where verified, under half of the shortfall comes from an unresolved V gene, and the cause of the rest is unknown. Here the sample has over 85,000 clones; 88% occur a single time. The top ten clonotypes cover about 5% of the sample. Sequencing was done on a sample of peripheral blood. The receptors were gathered from a woman aged 80 or over with active COVID-19.

The chain is built from TRBV7-9 and TRBJ2-3; TRBD2 matches at 9 bases. Germline assignment: CDR1 SEHNR and CDR2 FQNEAQ (reference sequence). Germline trimming cut 2 bases from V and 3 bases from J; bases unmatched to any gene: 12. The CDR3 sequence is 18 residues long. The CDR3 DNA is TGTGCCAGCAGCTTAATCGTTTCTGGCGGGAGGGTGACAGATACGCAGTATTTT. Its translation is CASSLIVSGGRVTDTQYF.

This clone has only one observation. The CDR3 sequence is CASSGGTGGEQFF. In nucleotides, the CDR3 is TGTGCCAGCAGTGGGGGGACAGGGGGCGAGCAGTTCTTC. The chain combines TRBV2 with TRBJ2-1; 12 bases align to TRBD1. This CDR3 is 13 amino acids long. The germline V gene has CDR1 SNHLY and CDR2 FYNNEI. Trimming cost V 4 bases and J 10 bases; bases outside gene matches: 2.

This clone was seen a single time. The chain combines TRBV7-2 with TRBJ2-1; 9 positions match TRBD2. CDR1 SGHTA and CDR2 FQGNSA come from the germline V gene. This CDR3 is 16 amino acids long. J lost 7 bases, V lost 0 bases, and 7 bases had no gene match. For the CDR3, the DNA is TGTGCCAGCAGCTTAGCAAGGCTAGCGGGGAGGAATGAGCAGTTCTTC. This encodes CASSLARLAGRNEQFF.

This clone has just one count. V is TRBV2 and J is TRBJ2-6; D possibly corresponds to TRBD2 (5 bases). Germline CDR1 reads SNHLY; CDR2 reads FYNNEI. The CDR3 extends over 17 amino acids. Trimming removed 0 bases from V and 1 base from J, with 10 bases in between. CDR3 in DNA: TGTGCCAGCAGTGAAGCGGTGAGGGTTTCTGGGGCCAACGTCCTGACTTTC. It yields the protein CASSEAVRVSGANVLTF.

The CDR3 loop reads CASRRAGGYNEQFF. DNA of the CDR3: TGTGCCAGCCGACGGGCGGGAGGCTACAATGAGCAGTTCTTC. The rearrangement uses TRBV28 and TRBJ2-1, with 8 bases identical to TRBD2. Unmatched junction bases numbered 6, after V lost 8 bases and J lost 3 bases. Looked up from germline, CDR1 is MDHEN and CDR2 is SYDVKM. The length of the CDR3 is 14 residues.

This chain links TRBV28 with TRBJ2-2, with D tentatively TRBD2 (5 bases). Germline values: CDR1 MDHEN, CDR2 SYDVKM. V was clipped by 7 bases and J by 4 bases, with 10 bases between them. CDR3 length: 13 residues. CDR3 DNA: TGTGCCAGCACGTATCGGGGCACCGGGGAGCTGTTTTTT. Translating gives CASTYRGTGELFF.

In its sample, this clone was seen once. The chain uses TRBV24-1 and TRBJ2-6, with D maybe TRBD1 (5 bases). Trimming took off 3 bases at V and 4 bases at J, with 9 bases between the two ends. Germline V gives CDR1 KGHDR, CDR2 SFDVKD. The CDR3 has 15 amino acids. The CDR3: CATSDAGSGANVLTF. DNA for the CDR3: TGTGCCACCAGTGATGCAGGGTCCGGGGCCAACGTCCTGACTTTC.

The chain has TRBV29-1 and TRBJ2-7, with TRBD2 matching over 8 bases. CDR3 length equals 14 residues. Trimming cost V 5 bases and J 3 bases; bases outside gene matches: 9. Germline V gene sequence: CDR1 SQVTM, CDR2 ANQGSEA. The CDR3 spells CSVNIPGLVYEQYF. CDR3 bases: TGCAGCGTTAATATACCGGGACTAGTCTACGAGCAGTACTTC.

This chain connects TRBV11-2 to TRBJ2-7; 8 bases fit TRBD2. The CDR3 totals 18 residues. The junction had 18 bases not matched to a gene; V was cut back by 4 bases and J by 4 bases. Per the germline V gene, CDR1 is SGHAT and CDR2 is FQNNGV. The CDR3 DNA sequence: TGTGCCAGCAGCTGGAGCCGCGGGGGCGGGACTAGTGGTTACGAGCAGTACTTC. Encoded protein: CASSWSRGGGTSGYEQYF.

This chain links TRBV6-2 or TRBV6-3 with TRBJ2-7; D remains unclear. CDR1 is MNHEY and CDR2 is SVGEGT in the germline V gene. The CDR3 runs 13 residues. With 2 bases removed from V and 4 bases from J, the gap between germline ends came to 9 bases. As DNA, the CDR3 is TGTGCCAGCAGTTACCAAACACCGTACGAGCAGTACTTC. This codes for CASSYQTPYEQYF.

V and J are TRBV7-9 and TRBJ2-6; the D gene is possibly TRBD1 (6 bases). The V gene lost 7 bases and the J gene lost 0 bases, with 13 bases spanning the gap. CDR3 length: 16 amino acids. Germline V gene data show CDR1 as SEHNR and CDR2 as FQNEAQ (reference sequence). The CDR3 sequence: CASNPGQPSGANVLTF. The CDR3 DNA sequence: TGTGCCAGCAACCCAGGACAGCCCTCTGGGGCCAACGTCCTGACTTTC.